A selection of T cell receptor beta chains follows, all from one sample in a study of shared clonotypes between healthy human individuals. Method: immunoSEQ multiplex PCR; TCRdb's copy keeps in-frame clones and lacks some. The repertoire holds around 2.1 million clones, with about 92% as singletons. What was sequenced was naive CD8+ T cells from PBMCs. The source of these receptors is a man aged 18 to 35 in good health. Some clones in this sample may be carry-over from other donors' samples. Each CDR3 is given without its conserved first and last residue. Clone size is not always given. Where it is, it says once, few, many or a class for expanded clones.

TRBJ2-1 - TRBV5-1 ASSLAARQGVYNEQF
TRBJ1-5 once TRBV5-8 ASSLGQINQPQH
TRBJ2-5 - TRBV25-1 ASSPGLAGKETQY
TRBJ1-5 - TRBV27 ASSPIGGNQPQH
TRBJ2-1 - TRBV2 ASSEEREYFYEQF
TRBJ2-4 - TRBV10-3 AISEAGTLAKNIQY
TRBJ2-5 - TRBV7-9 ASSPSQGTYWETQY
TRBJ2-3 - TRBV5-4 ASSWGTTASTDTQY
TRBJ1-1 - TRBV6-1 ASSEPQYPDRSTEAF
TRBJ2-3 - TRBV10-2 ASSEANTQY
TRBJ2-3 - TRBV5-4 ASSLDPESTDTQY
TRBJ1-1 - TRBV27 ASSFSRTGLEAF
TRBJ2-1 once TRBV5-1 ASSLEAGYEQF
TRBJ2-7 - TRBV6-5 ASSPGQGAIGEQY
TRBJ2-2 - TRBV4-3 ASSVTSNTGELF
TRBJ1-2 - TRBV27 ASSPFGRDRGDGYT